Sequencing of this T cell receptor (beta chain) was carried out in a study of shared clonotypes between healthy human individuals. Study conclusions and caveats: Sequencing depth was a factor that was expected to affect clonotype sharing among donors. Clonotypes which were not shared had lower generation probabilities than clonotypes that all four donors shared. Naive subsets, compared against memory subsets, generally had larger estimated richness values.

The CDR3 consists of 15 residues. V gave up 2 bases and J gave up 0 bases, with 8 bases separating them. The germline V gene encodes CDR1 MNHEY and CDR2 SVGAGI. Comment on this clone: The target antigen is unknown.

Replicate PCRs run on sorted subsets employed around 200 ng DNA, 30,000 to 35,000 T cell genomes. The assay was immunoSEQ multiplex PCR, and TCRdb's table has in-frame clones only and misses some. The repertoire consists of 1,400,000 or so clones, with about 98.5% occurring once and the leading ten covering 0.3% to 0.45%. This rearrangement joins TRBV6-5 to TRBJ1-5; D gene uncertain. This TCR came from a man younger than 40 in good health. The sequencing sample was made of naive CD4+ T cells sorted from blood. Regarding subset: CD45RA+ positively selected. The CDR3 DNA sequence: TGTGCCAGCAGTTACCGAGAGGGTAGCAATCAGCCCCAGCATTTT. Encoded protein: CASSYREGSNQPQHF.